Listed here are 25 T cell receptor beta chains from one sample, sequenced in a study of blood T cell repertoires in COVID-19 (dated by TCRdb to about 2020). Libraries came from the immunoSEQ multiplex PCR assay. The table comes from immuneACCESS by way of TCRdb, which keeps in-frame sequences with V and J called. Part of the clones is missing from these tables; in studies checked, under half for an unresolved V gene and the rest for unknown reasons. In all, the sample holds roughly 60,000 clones, and just under 85% of those were seen once. About 3.2% of the sample is held by the ten biggest clonotypes. The sequenced material came from peripheral blood. The receptors originated from a man between 60 and 75 years old with acute or convalescent COVID-19.

The rearrangement uses TRBV24-1 and TRBJ2-2, with TRBD1 matching 9 bases. Per germline, CDR1 KGHDR and CDR2 SFDVKD. The CDR3 is made up of 16 amino acids. V trimming: 3 bases; J trimming: 5 bases; junction bases outside the gene matches: 6. CDR3 DNA sequence: TGTGCCACCAGTGATCGACAGGGGGTGAATACCGGGGAGCTGTTTTTT. Translation: CATSDRQGVNTGELFF.

The chain joins TRBV19 to TRBJ1-6; possible D gene TRBD1, 5 bases. V was pared by 7 bases and J by 4 bases, with 17 bases between. The germline V gene has CDR1 LNHDA and CDR2 SQIVND (reference sequence). The CDR3 length is 16 residues. In nucleotides, the CDR3 is TGTGCCAGTAAAGGGGAACACTCTAATTATAATTCACCCCTCCACTTT. Translating gives CASKGEHSNYNSPLHF.

CDR3 loop: CASSLEMVRTGNSPLHF. CDR3 nucleotides: TGCGCCAGCAGCTTGGAGATGGTAAGGACGGGGAATTCACCCCTCCACTTT. The chain is built from TRBV5-1 and TRBJ1-6, with D uncertain. V was clipped by 0 bases and J by 7 bases, with 17 bases between them. Germline CDR1 SGHRS, CDR2 YFSETQ. The CDR3 extends over 17 amino acids.

This clone rates as large. V is TRBV12-3 or TRBV12-4 and J is TRBJ2-5, with D perhaps matching TRBD2 (5 bases). This CDR3 spans 13 amino acids. Trimming pared 5 bases from V and 6 bases from J, leaving 13 bases between. The DNA of the CDR3 is TGTGCCAGCAGTGCCACTAGTTGGCAGACCCAGTACTTC. Protein product: CASSATSWQTQYF.

This clone was seen a few times. The chain employs TRBV5-6 and TRBJ1-1, with 8 bases fitting TRBD1. The length of the CDR3 is 12 residues. J gave up 11 bases and V 7 bases, and 10 bases lay outside the gene matches. The germline gives CDR1 SGHDT, CDR2 YYEEEE. CDR3 amino acids: CASGKPDREAFF. The DNA for the CDR3 is TGTGCCAGCGGTAAGCCGGACAGGGAGGCTTTCTTT.

This chain links TRBV12-3 or TRBV12-4 with TRBJ2-5, with D possibly matching TRBD1 (5 bases). This CDR3 has 13 amino acids. The ends were cut back, 6 bases at V and 5 bases at J, with 13 bases in the middle. For the CDR3, the DNA is TGTGCCAGCAGCCGTGGACAAGGGGAGACCCAGTACTTC. Protein sequence: CASSRGQGETQYF.

This chain joins TRBV10-1 and TRBJ1-3; 10 positions agree with TRBD1. CDR3 length: 17 residues. Germline loops: CDR1 WNHNN, CDR2 SYGVQD (reference sequence). The J segment lost 3 bases and the V segment lost 7 bases, leaving 12 bases of the junction unmatched. The CDR3 coding sequence is TGCGCCAGCACCAGTGGTGGACAGGGGGTTTGTGGAAACACCATATATTTT. It codes for CASTSGGQGVCGNTIYF.

This clone has only a few counts. V usage is TRBV2 and J usage is TRBJ1-6; 7 bases are shared with TRBD1. Germline assignment: CDR1 SNHLY and CDR2 FYNNEI. V lost 7 bases and J lost 9; bases outside the gene matches: 9. This CDR3 has 14 residues. Here the CDR3 reads CASMGNRGASPLHF. In DNA form, the CDR3 reads TGTGCCAGCATGGGGAACAGGGGAGCTTCACCCCTCCACTTT. Using reference TRBV2 and TRBJ1-6 for the parts outside the CDR3, the full variable domain is EPEVTQTPSHQVTQMGQEVILRCVPISNHLYFYWYRQILGQKVEFLVSFYNNEISEKSEIFDDQFSVERPDGSNFTLKIRSTKLEDSAMYFCASMGNRGASPLHFGNGTRLTVT.

The V gene is TRBV24-1, the J gene TRBJ2-3; 12 bases are shared with TRBD2. The germline V gene encodes CDR1 KGHDR and CDR2 SFDVKD. The CDR3 covers 19 residues. J was trimmed by 0 bases and V by 1 base; bases with no gene match: 7. CDR3 coding DNA: TGTGCCACCAGTGATTTCCGACTAGCGGGGGACTCTAGCACAGATACGCAGTATTTT. Translation gives CATSDFRLAGDSSTDTQYF.

This clone was observed a handful of times. V gene TRBV4-1 combines with J gene TRBJ2-7; the D gene is possibly TRBD2 (5 bases). This CDR3 has 17 amino acids. V was trimmed by 4 bases and J by 2 bases, leaving 21 bases between them. Looked up from germline, CDR1 is MGHRA and CDR2 is YSYEKL. This CDR3 is CASSRGLSGNTPYEQYF. CDR3 nucleotides: TGCGCCAGCAGCCGGGGTCTGAGCGGAAACACCCCCTACGAGCAGTACTTC.

The chain has TRBV6-2 or TRBV6-3 and TRBJ1-3; D gene uncertain. Germline loops: CDR1 MNHEY, CDR2 SVGEGT. Between the trimmed V and J ends, which lost 6 bases and 0 bases, there was a span of 15 bases. The CDR3 is made up of 16 amino acids. CDR3 residues: CASSPWEPGSGNTIYF. CDR3 DNA: TGTGCCAGCAGCCCTTGGGAGCCCGGCTCTGGAAACACCATATATTTT.

This clone was seen a single time. V is TRBV12-5 and J is TRBJ1-2; D may be TRBD1 (5 bases). V shed 1 base and J shed 8 bases, with 11 bases lying between them. The CDR3 is made up of 13 amino acids. Germline V gene lookup returns CDR1 LGHNT and CDR2 FRNRAP. The CDR3 protein is CASGLGMGGGYTF. The CDR3 DNA reads TGTGCTAGTGGTTTGGGGATGGGGGGAGGCTACACCTTC.

This chain connects TRBV4-2 to TRBJ2-7, with 8 bases fitting TRBD2. Germline V lookup: CDR1 LGHNA, CDR2 YNFKEQ. The ends lost 3 bases at V and 0 bases at J; junction bases unmatched: 13. CDR3 length equals 18 residues. CDR3 nucleotides: TGTGCCAGCAGCCACGGAAAACAGGTAGCGGGGTCCTCCTACGAGCAGTACTTC. Its translation: CASSHGKQVAGSSYEQYF.

The chain has TRBV5-1 and TRBJ1-3; 7 bases match TRBD1. V shed 3 bases and J 2 bases; nucleotides not matched to a gene: 2. The CDR3 is 14 residues long. CDR1 and CDR2 from the germline V gene are SGHRS and YFSETQ. CDR3 loop: CASSSTGAGNTIYF. The DNA of the CDR3 is TGCGCCAGCAGCTCCACAGGGGCTGGAAACACCATATATTTT.

The gene calls are TRBV5-1 and TRBJ2-3; TRBD2 aligns across 7 bases. The germline V gene encodes CDR1 SGHRS and CDR2 YFSETQ. The CDR3 runs to 14 residues. V trimming: 5 bases; J trimming: 4 bases; junction bases outside the gene matches: 7. The chain's CDR3 is CASRWRGYSDTQYF. The DNA of the CDR3 is TGCGCCAGCAGGTGGCGGGGGTATTCAGATACGCAGTATTTT.

This chain joins TRBV7-2 and TRBJ1-1; 7 bases fit TRBD1. Germline values: CDR1 SGHTA, CDR2 FQGNSA. V was clipped by 5 bases and J by 3 bases; unmatched bases: 6. This CDR3 region has 14 residues. The CDR3: CASSPQGQDTEAFF. The CDR3 DNA reads as TGTGCCAGCAGCCCACAGGGGCAGGACACTGAAGCTTTCTTT.

This rearrangement joins TRBV28 to TRBJ2-6; TRBD1 agrees at 7 bases. The V gene's germline CDR1 is MDHEN and CDR2 SYDVKM. The V segment lost 5 bases and the J segment 2 bases; nucleotides outside the gene matches: 9. This CDR3 spans 17 amino acids. The CDR3 coding sequence is TGTGCCAGCAGTCCGATGACAGGGTTGCCTGGGGCCAACGTCCTGACTTTC. Its protein product is CASSPMTGLPGANVLTF.

The rearrangement uses TRBV5-8 and TRBJ1-5; 7 nucleotides match TRBD1. There are 14 residues in the CDR3. In germline, CDR1 is SGHTS, CDR2 YDEGEE. Losses at the gene ends were 4 bases for V and 4 bases for J; bases not matched to a gene: 5. The CDR3 spells CASSPTDRNQPQHF. For the CDR3, the DNA is TGTGCCAGCAGCCCTACGGACAGGAATCAGCCCCAGCATTTT.

This rearrangement joins TRBV19 to TRBJ1-6; D unclear. The CDR3 is made up of 10 amino acids. V dropped 9 bases and J dropped 14 bases, with 11 bases sitting between them. Germline V gene lookup returns CDR1 LNHDA and CDR2 SQIVND (reference sequence). The CDR3 DNA is TGTGCCAGGGAAAGAGGATCCCTCCACTTT. Translation gives CARERGSLHF.

In this sample, this clone turned up many times. The CDR3 coding sequence is TGCGCCAGCAGCTTTCGAGGTAAAGACTACGAGCAGTACTTC. It yields the protein CASSFRGKDYEQYF. The chain employs TRBV5-1 and TRBJ2-7, with D hard to call. The CDR3 length is 14 residues. The V end was cut by 2 bases, the J end by 3 bases, with 12 bases between. Per the germline V gene, CDR1 is SGHRS and CDR2 is YFSETQ.

The chain uses TRBV20-1 and TRBJ1-2; 7 nucleotides line up with TRBD1. This CDR3 has 18 residues. The trim removed 3 bases at V and 0 bases at J, leaving 16 bases unmatched. The germline V gene encodes CDR1 DFQATT and CDR2 SNEGSKA (reference sequence). The CDR3 sequence is CSASAIGRGRRANYGYTF. In DNA, the CDR3 is TGCAGTGCTAGTGCTATAGGTAGGGGGCGAAGAGCTAACTATGGCTACACCTTC.

The chain recombines TRBV4-1 with TRBJ1-5; 7 bases are a match to TRBD1. J lost 6 bases, V lost 4 bases, and 9 bases had no gene match. Germline values: CDR1 MGHRA, CDR2 YSYEKL. The CDR3 has 15 amino acids. The CDR3 nucleotides are TGCGCCAGCAGCCGGGACAGCGTTGGGATTCAGCCCCAGCATTTT. It codes for CASSRDSVGIQPQHF.

This clone came up once. V is TRBV27 and J is TRBJ2-1; maybe TRBD1 (6 bases). V lost 11 bases and J lost 1, with 15 bases in between. Germline-derived CDR1 and CDR2 are MNHEY and SMNVEV (reference sequence). The CDR3 totals 14 residues. The CDR3 loop is CAAARGDSYNEQFF. Written as DNA, the CDR3 is TGTGCCGCCGCCAGGGGTGATTCCTACAATGAGCAGTTCTTC.

The genes are TRBV6-5 and TRBJ1-5, with no clear D. CDR1 MNHEY and CDR2 SVGAGI come from the germline V gene. V lost 4 bases and J lost 4, with 5 bases in between. The CDR3 has 12 residues. CDR3 in DNA: TGTGCCAGCAGTTCCCCAAATCAGCCCCAGCATTTT. Translating gives CASSSPNQPQHF.

This clone was seen a few times. The chain carries TRBV18 and TRBJ1-3; D not resolved. V lost 6 bases, J lost 2 bases, and 14 bases lay in between. The CDR3 spans 15 residues. Germline values: CDR1 KGHSH, CDR2 LQKENI. This chain's CDR3 is CASSFSRGTGNTIYF. The CDR3, as DNA: TGTGCCAGCTCCTTTTCTCGGGGAACTGGAAACACCATATATTTT.